This T cell receptor (beta chain) was documented in a study of shared clonotypes between healthy human individuals. As regards this clone: This specimen includes other DNA sequences encoding the same CDR3.

TCRdb keeps only in-frame clones here, not all; method: immunoSEQ multiplex PCR. Of about 1 million clones listed, roughly 70% were seen once; the top ten hold approximately 1.5%. The receptor's source is a man aged 18 to 35 in good health. The sample comprised memory CD4+ T cells sorted from blood. Subset described: CD45RA-negative fraction.

The CDR3 nucleotides read TGTGCCAGCTCACCATGGGACCGGGCCTACGAGCAGTACTTC. Translating it yields CASSPWDRAYEQYF. The chain couples TRBV18 to TRBJ2-7; the D call may be TRBD1 or TRBD2 (5 bases each). V lost 2 bases to trimming and J lost 2 bases, with 10 bases between them. Looked up from germline, CDR1 is KGHSH and CDR2 is LQKENI. This CDR3 is built from 14 residues.